This passage covers 3 T cell receptor beta chains from one sample sequenced in a study of T-cell memory formation after mild COVID-19. TCRdb fed the 5' RACE reads into MiXCR, producing one record per CDR3 protein. The repertoire has around 300,000 distinct CDR3 sequences, 12% to 15% of them found once; the top ten carry about 20%. What was sequenced was PBMCs or a T cell subset sorted from them (not recorded which). These receptor sequences come from a man aged 18 to 29 who had mild COVID-19 (a few samples of this study predate the infection). Cell type and time point are not known.

This clonotype was counted at least ten times. The chain couples TRBV10-1 to TRBJ2-5; D remains unclear. V lost 2 bases, J lost 2 bases, and 6 bases lay in between. The length of the CDR3 is 13 residues. CDR1 and CDR2 from the germline V gene are WNHNN and SYGVQD (reference sequence). CDR3 DNA: TGCGCCAGCAGTGAGGCCAGACAAGAGACCCAGTACTTC. Protein: CASSEARQETQYF.

In its sample, this clonotype was seen a few times. The CDR3 coding sequence is TGTGCCACCAGCAGAGATGTAACAGCCTACGAGCAGTACTTC. Its translation: CATSRDVTAYEQYF. The V and J genes are TRBV15 and TRBJ2-7; D call uncertain. Between the trimmed V and J ends, which lost 0 bases and 2 bases, there was a span of 8 bases. The CDR3 totals 14 residues. Per germline, CDR1 LNHNV and CDR2 YYDKDF (reference sequence). Complete variable domain (other parts from reference TRBV15 and TRBJ2-7): DAMVIQNPRYQVTQFGKPVTLSCSQTLNHNVMYWYQQKSSQAPKLLFHYYDKDFNNEADTPDNFQSRRPNTSFCFLDIRSPGLGDTAMYLCATSRDVTAYEQYFGPGTRLTVT.

This clonotype was observed a handful of times. The chain employs TRBV7-8 and TRBJ2-3; D is ambiguous. Per the germline V gene, CDR1 is SGHVS and CDR2 is FQNEAQ. CDR3 length equals 13 residues. V dropped 0 bases and J dropped 6 bases, with 7 bases sitting between them. CDR3 sequence reads: CASSLAVPDTQYF. The CDR3 DNA is TGTGCCAGCAGCTTAGCGGTCCCTGATACGCAGTATTTT.